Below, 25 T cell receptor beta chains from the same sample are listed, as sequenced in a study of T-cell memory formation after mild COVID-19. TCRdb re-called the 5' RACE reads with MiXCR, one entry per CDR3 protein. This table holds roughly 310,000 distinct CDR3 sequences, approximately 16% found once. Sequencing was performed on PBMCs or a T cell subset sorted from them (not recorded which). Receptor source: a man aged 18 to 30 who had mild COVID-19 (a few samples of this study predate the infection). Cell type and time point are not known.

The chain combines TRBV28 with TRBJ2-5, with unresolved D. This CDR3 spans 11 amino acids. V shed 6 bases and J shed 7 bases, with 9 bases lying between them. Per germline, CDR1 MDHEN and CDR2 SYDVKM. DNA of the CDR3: TGTGCCAGCAGCTGGGGTTGGACCCAGTACTTC. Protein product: CASSWGWTQYF.

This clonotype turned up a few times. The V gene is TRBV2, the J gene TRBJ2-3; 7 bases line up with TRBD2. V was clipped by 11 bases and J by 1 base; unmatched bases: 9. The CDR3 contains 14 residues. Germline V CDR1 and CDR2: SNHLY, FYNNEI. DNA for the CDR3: TGTGCCGGGTCCGGGACTACACGCACAGATACGCAGTATTTT. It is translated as CAGSGTTRTDTQYF.

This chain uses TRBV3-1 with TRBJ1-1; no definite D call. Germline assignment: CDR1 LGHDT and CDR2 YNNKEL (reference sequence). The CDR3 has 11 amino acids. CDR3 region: CAVRRGTEAFF. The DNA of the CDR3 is TGTGCTGTAAGGAGAGGGACTGAAGCTTTCTTT.

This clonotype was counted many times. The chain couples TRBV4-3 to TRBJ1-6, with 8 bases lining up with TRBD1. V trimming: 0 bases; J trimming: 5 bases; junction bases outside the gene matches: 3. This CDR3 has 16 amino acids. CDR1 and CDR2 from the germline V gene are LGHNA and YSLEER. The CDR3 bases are TGCGCCAGCAGCCAAGAGGTCAGGGGGCATAATTCACCCCTCCACTTT. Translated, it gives CASSQEVRGHNSPLHF.

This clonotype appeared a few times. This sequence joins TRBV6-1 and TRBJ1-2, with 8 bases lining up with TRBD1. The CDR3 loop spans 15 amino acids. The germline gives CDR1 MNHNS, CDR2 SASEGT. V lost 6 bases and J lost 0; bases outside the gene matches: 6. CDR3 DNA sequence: TGTGCCAGCAGGGGGACAGGCGACTCTAACTATGGCTACACCTTC. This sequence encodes CASRGTGDSNYGYTF.

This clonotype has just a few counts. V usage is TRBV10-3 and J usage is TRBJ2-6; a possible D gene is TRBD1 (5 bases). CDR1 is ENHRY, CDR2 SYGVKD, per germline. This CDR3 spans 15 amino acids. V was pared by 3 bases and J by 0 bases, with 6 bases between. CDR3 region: CAISDQGSGANVLTF. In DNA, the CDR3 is TGTGCCATCAGTGATCAGGGCTCTGGGGCCAACGTCCTGACTTTC.

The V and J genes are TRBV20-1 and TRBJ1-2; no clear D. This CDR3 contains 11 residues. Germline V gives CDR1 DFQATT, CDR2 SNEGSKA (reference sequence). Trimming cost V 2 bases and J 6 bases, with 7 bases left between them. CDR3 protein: CSARRGDGYTF. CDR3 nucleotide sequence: TGCAGTGCTAGACGCGGGGATGGCTACACCTTC.

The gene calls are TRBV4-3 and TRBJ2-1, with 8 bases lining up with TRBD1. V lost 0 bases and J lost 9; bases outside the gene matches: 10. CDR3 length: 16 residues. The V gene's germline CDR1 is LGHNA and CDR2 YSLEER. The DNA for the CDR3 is TGCGCCAGCAGCCAAGAATTGCAGGGGGCGGTCGGTGAGCAGTTCTTC. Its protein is CASSQELQGAVGEQFF.

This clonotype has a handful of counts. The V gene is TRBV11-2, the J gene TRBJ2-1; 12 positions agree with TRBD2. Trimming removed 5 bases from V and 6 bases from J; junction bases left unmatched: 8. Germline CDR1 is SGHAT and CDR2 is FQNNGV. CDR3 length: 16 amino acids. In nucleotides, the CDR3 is TGTGCCAGCAGCCCCACGGGACTAGCGGGTACCAATGAGCAGTTCTTC. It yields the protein CASSPTGLAGTNEQFF.

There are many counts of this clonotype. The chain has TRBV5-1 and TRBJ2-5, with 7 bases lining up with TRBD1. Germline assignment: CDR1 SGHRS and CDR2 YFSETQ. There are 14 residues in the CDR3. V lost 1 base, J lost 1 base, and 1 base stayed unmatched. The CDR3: CASSLWTGQETQYF. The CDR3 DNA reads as TGCGCCAGCAGCTTGTGGACAGGCCAAGAGACCCAGTACTTC.

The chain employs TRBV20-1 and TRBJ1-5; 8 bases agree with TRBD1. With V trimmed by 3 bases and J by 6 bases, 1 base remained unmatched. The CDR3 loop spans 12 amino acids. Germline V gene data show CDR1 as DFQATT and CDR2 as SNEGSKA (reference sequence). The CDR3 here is CSASDRGQPQHF. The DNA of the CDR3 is TGCAGTGCTAGTGACAGGGGTCAGCCCCAGCATTTT.

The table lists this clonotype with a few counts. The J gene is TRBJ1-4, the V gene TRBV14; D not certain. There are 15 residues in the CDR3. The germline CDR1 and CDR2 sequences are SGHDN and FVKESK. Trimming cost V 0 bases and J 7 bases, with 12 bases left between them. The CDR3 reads CASSQDRQMREKLFF. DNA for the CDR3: TGTGCCAGCAGCCAAGATCGGCAGATGCGTGAAAAACTGTTTTTT.

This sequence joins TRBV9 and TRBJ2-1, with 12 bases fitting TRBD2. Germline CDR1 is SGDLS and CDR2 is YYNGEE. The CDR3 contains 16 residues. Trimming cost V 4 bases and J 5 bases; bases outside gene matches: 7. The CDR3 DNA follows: TGTGCCAGCAGCACATGGACTAGCGGGGCCAACAATGAGCAGTTCTTC. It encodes CASSTWTSGANNEQFF.

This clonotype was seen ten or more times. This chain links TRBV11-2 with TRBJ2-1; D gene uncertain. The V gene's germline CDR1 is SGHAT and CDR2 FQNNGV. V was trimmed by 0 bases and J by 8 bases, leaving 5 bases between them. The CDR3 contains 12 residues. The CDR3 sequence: CASSLDVDEQFF. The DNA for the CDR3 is TGTGCCAGCAGCTTAGACGTGGATGAGCAGTTCTTC.

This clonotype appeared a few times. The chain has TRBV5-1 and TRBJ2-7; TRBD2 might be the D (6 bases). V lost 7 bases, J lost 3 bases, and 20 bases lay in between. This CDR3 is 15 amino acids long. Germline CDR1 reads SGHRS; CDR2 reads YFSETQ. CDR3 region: CASGWVSGDGYEQYF. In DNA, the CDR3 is TGCGCCAGCGGATGGGTGTCGGGGGACGGCTACGAGCAGTACTTC.

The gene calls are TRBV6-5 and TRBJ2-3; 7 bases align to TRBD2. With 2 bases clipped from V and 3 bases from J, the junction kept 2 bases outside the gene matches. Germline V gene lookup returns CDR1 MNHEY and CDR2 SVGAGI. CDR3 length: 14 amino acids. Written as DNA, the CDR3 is TGTGCCAGCAGTTACGCGGGGGAAACAGATACGCAGTATTTT. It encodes CASSYAGETDTQYF.

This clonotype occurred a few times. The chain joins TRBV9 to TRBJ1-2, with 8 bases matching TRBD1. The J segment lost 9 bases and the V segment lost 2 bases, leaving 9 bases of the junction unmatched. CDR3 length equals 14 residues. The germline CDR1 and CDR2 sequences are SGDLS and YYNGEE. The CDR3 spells CASSVYGQGASYTF. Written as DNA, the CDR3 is TGTGCCAGCAGCGTCTACGGTCAGGGGGCAAGCTACACCTTC.

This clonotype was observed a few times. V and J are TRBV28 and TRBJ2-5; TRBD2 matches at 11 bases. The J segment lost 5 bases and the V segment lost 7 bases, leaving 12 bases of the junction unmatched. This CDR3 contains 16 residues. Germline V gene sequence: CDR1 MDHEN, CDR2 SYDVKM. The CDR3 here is CASNSIAGGIGETQYF. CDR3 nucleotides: TGTGCCAGCAATTCCATAGCGGGGGGGATCGGGGAGACCCAGTACTTC.

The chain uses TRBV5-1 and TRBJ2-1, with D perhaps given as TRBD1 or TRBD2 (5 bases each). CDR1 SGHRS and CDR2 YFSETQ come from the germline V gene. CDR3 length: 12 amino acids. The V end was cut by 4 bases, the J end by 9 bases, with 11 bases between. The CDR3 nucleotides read TGCGCCAGCAGCGCGAAGAGGGGTGAGCAGTTCTTC. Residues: CASSAKRGEQFF. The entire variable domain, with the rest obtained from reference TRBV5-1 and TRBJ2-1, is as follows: KAGVTQTPRYLIKTRGQQVTLSCSPISGHRSVSWYQQTPGQGLQFLFEYFSETQRNKGNFPGRFSGRQFSNSRSEMNVSTLELGDSALYLCASSAKRGEQFFGPGTRLTVL.

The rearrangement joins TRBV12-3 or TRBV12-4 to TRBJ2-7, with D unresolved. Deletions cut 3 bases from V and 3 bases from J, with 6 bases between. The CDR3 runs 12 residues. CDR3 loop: CASSLANYEQYF. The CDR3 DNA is TGTGCCAGCAGTTTGGCAAACTACGAGCAGTACTTC.

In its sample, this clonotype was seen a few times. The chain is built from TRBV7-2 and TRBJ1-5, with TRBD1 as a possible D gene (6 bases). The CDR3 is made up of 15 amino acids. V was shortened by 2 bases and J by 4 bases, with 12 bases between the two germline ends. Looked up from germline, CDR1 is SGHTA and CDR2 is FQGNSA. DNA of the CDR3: TGTGCCAGCAGCTTAAGCCCAGGACAGAATCAGCCCCAGCATTTT. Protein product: CASSLSPGQNQPQHF.

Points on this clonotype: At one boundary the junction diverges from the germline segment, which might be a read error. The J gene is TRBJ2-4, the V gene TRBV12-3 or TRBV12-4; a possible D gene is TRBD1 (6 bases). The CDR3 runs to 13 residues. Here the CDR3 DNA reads TGTGCCAGCTCCCTTATGGGGCAGGGGAAGATGGACTTC. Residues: CASSLMGQGKMDF.

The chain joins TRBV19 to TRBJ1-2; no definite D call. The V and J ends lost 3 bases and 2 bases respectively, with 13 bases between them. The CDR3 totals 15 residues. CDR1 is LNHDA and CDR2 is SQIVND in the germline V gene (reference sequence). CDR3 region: CASSIRLRTNYGYTF. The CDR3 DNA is TGTGCCAGTAGTATCCGGTTGAGGACGAACTATGGCTACACCTTC.

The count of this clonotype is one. The DNA of the CDR3 is TGTGCCAGCAGTTACACAGGGACAGCCTATGGCTACACCTTC. Protein sequence: CASSYTGTAYGYTF. The J gene is TRBJ1-2, the V gene TRBV6-5; 7 bases line up with TRBD1. The germline CDR1 and CDR2 sequences are MNHEY and SVGAGI. V was clipped by 2 bases and J by 4 bases; unmatched bases: 4. This CDR3 contains 14 residues.

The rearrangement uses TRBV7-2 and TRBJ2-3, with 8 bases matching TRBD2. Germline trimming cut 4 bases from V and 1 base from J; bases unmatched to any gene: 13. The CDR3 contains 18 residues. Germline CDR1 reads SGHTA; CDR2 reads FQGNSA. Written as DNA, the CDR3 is TGTGCCAGCAGCTCTCAAATCGGGGGGGCACCCGGCACAGATACGCAGTATTTT. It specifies CASSSQIGGAPGTDTQYF.